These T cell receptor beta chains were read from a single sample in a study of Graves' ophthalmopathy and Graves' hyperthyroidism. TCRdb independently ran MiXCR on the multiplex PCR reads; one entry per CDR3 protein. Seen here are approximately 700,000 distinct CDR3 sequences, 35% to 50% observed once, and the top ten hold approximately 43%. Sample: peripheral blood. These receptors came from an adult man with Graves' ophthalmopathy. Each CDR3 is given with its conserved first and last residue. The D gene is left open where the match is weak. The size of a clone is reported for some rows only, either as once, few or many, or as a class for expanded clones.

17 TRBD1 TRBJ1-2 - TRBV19 TGTGCCAGTAGTCGAGGACAGGACCTTTTCGTTAACTATGGCTACACCTTC CASSRGQDLFVNYGYTF
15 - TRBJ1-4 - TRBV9 TGTGCCAGCAGCCCTGGGGGGCTAATTAATGAAAAACTGTTTTTT CASSPGGLINEKLFF
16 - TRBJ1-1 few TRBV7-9 TGCGCCAGCAGCCACGACGGAGGCCCGGAGAACACTGAAGCTTTCTTT CASSHDGGPENTEAFF
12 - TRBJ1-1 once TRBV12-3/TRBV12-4 TGTGCCAGCAGTTTAGGGACAGTCAAAGCTTTCTTT CASSLGTVKAFF
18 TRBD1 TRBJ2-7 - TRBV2 TGTGCCAGCAGTGGTGGACAGGGGTCTCTTAGCGTCCCCTACGAGCAGTACTTC CASSGGQGSLSVPYEQYF
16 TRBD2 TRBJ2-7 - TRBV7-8 TGTGCCAGCGGCACTAGCGGGGGGGCCCTTCACTACGAGCAGTACTTC CASGTSGGALHYEQYF
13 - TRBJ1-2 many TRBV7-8 TGTGCCAGCAGCCAGGGACCGCTCTATGGCTACACCTTC CASSQGPLYGYTF
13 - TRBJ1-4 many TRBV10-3 TGTGCCATCAGTCAACAGGTTGATGAAAAACTGTTTTTT CAISQQVDEKLFF
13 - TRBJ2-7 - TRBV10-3 TGTGCCATCAGTGAGGTGACTAACTACGAGCAGTACTTC CAISEVTNYEQYF
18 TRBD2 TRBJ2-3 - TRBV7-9 TGTGCCAGCAGCTTAGATAAGGGGGCTAGCGGGAGATCCGGTACGCAGTATTTT CASSLDKGASGRSGTQYF